These 6 T cell receptor beta chains share one sample of origin, sequenced in a study of T cells in tumors after PD-1 blockade (dated by TCRdb to between 2018 and 2021). The library was built by means of the immunoSEQ multiplex PCR assay. TCRdb took over this immuneACCESS table, retaining in-frame rearrangements with V and J assigned. Such tables are incomplete; in checked studies, under half of the missing clones stem from an unresolved V gene, and the remainder is unexplained. Recorded for this sample are 45,000 to 60,000 clones; around 85% of them occurred a single time. The ten largest clones capture 8.7% of the sample. Source: PBMCs, taken before anti-PD-1 therapy. The receptor set was obtained from a human donor with advanced basal cell or squamous cell carcinoma (not recorded which).

The gene calls are TRBV10-3 and TRBJ2-1, with D maybe TRBD2 (6 bases). The ends were cut back, 4 bases at V and 9 bases at J, with 16 bases in the middle. CDR3 length: 14 amino acids. Germline V gives CDR1 ENHRY, CDR2 SYGVKD. This CDR3 is CAISAGTLQGEQFF. The CDR3 bases are TGTGCCATCAGTGCAGGGACTCTCCAGGGTGAGCAGTTCTTC.

The V gene is TRBV12-3 or TRBV12-4, the J gene TRBJ1-2; D perhaps matches TRBD1 (6 bases). The CDR3 has 13 amino acids. Trimming left V 6 bases short and J 0 bases short, with 8 bases between. The CDR3 DNA reads as TGTGCCAGCAGCGGACAGTCTAACTATGGCTACACCTTC. The encoded protein is CASSGQSNYGYTF.

This clone was picked up many times. The rearrangement uses TRBV9 and TRBJ2-1, with a possible D match to TRBD2 (5 bases). Germline loops: CDR1 SGDLS, CDR2 YYNGEE. The V gene lost 7 bases and the J gene lost 8 bases, with 19 bases spanning the gap. The CDR3 length is 14 residues. Here the CDR3 reads CASSFGVRPDEQFF. The CDR3 DNA sequence: TGTGCCAGCTCCTTCGGGGTCCGCCCCGATGAGCAGTTCTTC.

The chain combines TRBV5-1 with TRBJ2-3; 10 positions agree with TRBD2. The J segment lost 5 bases and the V segment lost 1 base, leaving 7 bases of the junction unmatched. Germline V gene data show CDR1 as SGHRS and CDR2 as YFSETQ. The CDR3 is 16 residues long. This CDR3 is CASSLSLAGEVDTQYF. For the CDR3, the DNA is TGCGCCAGCAGCTTGAGTCTAGCGGGAGAGGTAGATACGCAGTATTTT.

This rearrangement joins TRBV6-5 to TRBJ2-2; D remains ambiguous. Looked up from germline, CDR1 is MNHEY and CDR2 is SVGAGI. V was pared by 8 bases and J by 7 bases, with 8 bases between. The CDR3 is 11 residues long. CDR3: CASGVGGELFF. The CDR3 bases are TGTGCCAGCGGGGTCGGCGGGGAGCTGTTTTTT.

In its sample, this clone is medium-sized. The V gene is TRBV3-1 (or the pseudogene TRBV3-2), the J gene TRBJ2-2; 7 nucleotides line up with TRBD1. The junction had 12 bases not matched to a gene; V was cut back by 3 bases and J by 5 bases. Per the germline V gene, CDR1 is LGHDT and CDR2 is YNNKEL (reference sequence). The length of the CDR3 is 17 residues. The CDR3 spells CASSHQPGGTGTGELFF. In DNA, the CDR3 is TGTGCCAGCAGCCATCAGCCAGGGGGTACGGGTACCGGGGAGCTGTTTTTT.